Detailed here is one T cell receptor (beta chain). The data stem from a study of shared T cell receptors in the human thymus. The repertoire was sequenced with immunoSEQ multiplex PCR; TCRdb's copy has only in-frame clones and lacks some. Among over 650,000 clones listed, 80% to 90% were seen once. V dropped 1 base and J dropped 0; count of bases not matched to a gene: 2. Germline V CDR1 and CDR2: SEHNR, FQNEAQ (reference sequence). This CDR3 comprises 16 residues. These same records also appear under a second study, on human thymus T cells. According to that study: The thymus tissue came from resections taken during corrective heart surgery. Related work showed strongly overlapping thymic repertoires across unrelated individuals.

The J gene is TRBJ2-1, the V gene TRBV7-9; 8 nucleotides align to TRBD2. The sequenced sample was thymocytes. The source is a boy younger than two with a congenital heart defect. CDR3 sequence reads: CASSLERGTSYNEQFF. CDR3 DNA: TGTGCCAGCAGCTTAGAGCGGGGGACCTCCTACAATGAGCAGTTCTTC.